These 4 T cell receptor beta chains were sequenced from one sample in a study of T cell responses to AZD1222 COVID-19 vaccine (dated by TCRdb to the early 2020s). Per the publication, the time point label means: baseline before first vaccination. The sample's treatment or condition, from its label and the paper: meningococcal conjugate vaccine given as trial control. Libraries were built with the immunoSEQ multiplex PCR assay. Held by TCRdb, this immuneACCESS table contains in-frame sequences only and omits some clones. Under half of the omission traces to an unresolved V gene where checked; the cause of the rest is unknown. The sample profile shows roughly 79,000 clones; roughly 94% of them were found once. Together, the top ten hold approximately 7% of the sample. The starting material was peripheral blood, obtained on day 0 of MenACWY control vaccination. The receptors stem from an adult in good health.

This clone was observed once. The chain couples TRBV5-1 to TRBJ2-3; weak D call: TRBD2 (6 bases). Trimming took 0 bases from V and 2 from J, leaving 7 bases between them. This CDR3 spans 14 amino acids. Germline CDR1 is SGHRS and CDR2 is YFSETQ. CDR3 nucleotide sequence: TGCGCCAGCAGCTTGGGGGACTTCACAGATACGCAGTATTTT. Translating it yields CASSLGDFTDTQYF.

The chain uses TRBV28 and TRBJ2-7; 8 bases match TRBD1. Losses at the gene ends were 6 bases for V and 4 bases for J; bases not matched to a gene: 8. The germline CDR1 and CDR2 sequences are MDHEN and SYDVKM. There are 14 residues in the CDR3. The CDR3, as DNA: TGTGCCAGCAGAAACGGACAGGGCCAGTACGAGCAGTACTTC. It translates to CASRNGQGQYEQYF.

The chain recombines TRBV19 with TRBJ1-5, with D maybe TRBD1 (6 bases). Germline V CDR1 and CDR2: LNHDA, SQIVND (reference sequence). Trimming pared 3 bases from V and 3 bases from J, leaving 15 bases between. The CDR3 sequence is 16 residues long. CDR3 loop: CASSIWTDRNNQPQHF. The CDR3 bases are TGTGCCAGTAGTATTTGGACCGACAGGAACAATCAGCCCCAGCATTTT.

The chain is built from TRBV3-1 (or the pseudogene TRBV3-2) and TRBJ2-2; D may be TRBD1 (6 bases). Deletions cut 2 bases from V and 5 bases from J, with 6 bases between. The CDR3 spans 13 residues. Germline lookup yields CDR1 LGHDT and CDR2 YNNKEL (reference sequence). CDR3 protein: CASSQQGTGELFF. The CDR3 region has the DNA TGTGCCAGCAGCCAACAGGGGACCGGGGAGCTGTTTTTT.